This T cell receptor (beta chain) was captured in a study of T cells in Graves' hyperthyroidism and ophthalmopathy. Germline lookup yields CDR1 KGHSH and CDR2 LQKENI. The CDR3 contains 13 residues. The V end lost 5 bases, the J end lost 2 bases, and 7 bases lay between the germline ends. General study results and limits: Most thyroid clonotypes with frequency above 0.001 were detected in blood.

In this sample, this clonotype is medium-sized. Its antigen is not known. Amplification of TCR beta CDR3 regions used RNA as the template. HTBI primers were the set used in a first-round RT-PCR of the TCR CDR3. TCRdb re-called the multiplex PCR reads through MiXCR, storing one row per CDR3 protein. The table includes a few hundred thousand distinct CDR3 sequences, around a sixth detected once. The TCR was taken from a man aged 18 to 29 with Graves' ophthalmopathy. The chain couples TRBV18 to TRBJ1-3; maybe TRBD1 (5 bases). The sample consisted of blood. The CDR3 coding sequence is TGTGCCAGCTCAGGAGGGGCTGGAAACACCATATATTTT. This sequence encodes CASSGGAGNTIYF. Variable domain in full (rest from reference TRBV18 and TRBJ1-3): NAGVMQNPRHLVRRRGQEARLRCSPMKGHSHVYWYRQLPEEGLKFMVYLQKENIIDESGMPKERFSAEFPKEGPSILRIQQVVRGDSAAYFCASSGGAGNTIYFGEGSWLTVV.